These 31 T cell receptor beta chains came from one sample sequenced in a study of blood T cell repertoires in COVID-19. Here immunoSEQ multiplex PCR was the method, and the copy in TCRdb shows in-frame clones only, minus some. The table records approximately 210,000 clones, 87% of them present only once. The material sequenced was peripheral blood. These TCRs come from a man in his forties with active or convalescent COVID-19.

For the CDR3, the DNA is TGTGCCAGCAGTTTATTCGCCGGGAACTATGGCTACACCTTC. Its translation: CASSLFAGNYGYTF. The V and J genes are TRBV27 and TRBJ1-2; D gene unclear. This CDR3 contains 14 residues. Germline lookup yields CDR1 MNHEY and CDR2 SMNVEV (reference sequence). V gave up 1 base and J gave up 2 bases, with 8 bases separating them.

This clone was recorded a few times. The rearrangement links TRBV2 to TRBJ1-5; 9 bases are a match to TRBD1. In germline, CDR1 is SNHLY, CDR2 FYNNEI. The length of the CDR3 is 14 residues. The V gene end was trimmed by 8 bases and the J gene end by 4 bases; junction bases not matched to a gene: 6. CDR3 in DNA: TGTGCCAGCTCCAGACAGGGGGGGAATCAGCCCCAGCATTTT. Its translation is CASSRQGGNQPQHF.

The rearrangement links TRBV7-8 to TRBJ1-3, with D uncertain. Germline V lookup: CDR1 SGHVS, CDR2 FQNEAQ. V lost 7 bases, J lost 2 bases, and 18 bases lay in between. CDR3 size: 16 residues. The DNA for the CDR3 is TGTGCCAGCACCAAAGAGGTGGGAGTTACTGGAAACACCATATATTTT. It codes for CASTKEVGVTGNTIYF.

V is TRBV6-5 and J is TRBJ2-7, with D maybe TRBD2 (5 bases). The CDR3 consists of 12 residues. V was clipped by 10 bases and J by 2 bases, with 12 bases between them. Germline CDR1 reads MNHEY; CDR2 reads SVGAGI. The CDR3 bases are TGTGCCACCAGGACTGACGCCTACGAGCAGTACTTC. Translation: CATRTDAYEQYF.

The V gene is TRBV5-5, the J gene TRBJ2-7; 8 nucleotides line up with TRBD1. Per germline, CDR1 SGHKS and CDR2 YYEKEE (reference sequence). J lost 5 bases, V lost 0 bases, and 7 bases had no gene match. The CDR3 is 15 amino acids. The chain's CDR3 is CASSLAGTGGHEQYF. CDR3 in DNA: TGTGCCAGCAGCTTGGCCGGGACAGGCGGACACGAGCAGTACTTC.

The chain links TRBV12-5 to TRBJ2-5; TRBD2 is a possible D gene (5 bases). The germline gives CDR1 LGHNT, CDR2 FRNRAP. Between the trimmed V and J ends, which lost 1 base and 2 bases, there was a span of 14 bases. The CDR3 loop spans 16 amino acids. CDR3 region: CASGLGLGLIQETQYF. CDR3 nucleotides: TGTGCTAGTGGTTTGGGTTTAGGACTGATTCAAGAGACCCAGTACTTC.

The chain recombines TRBV29-1 with TRBJ2-2; 7 nucleotides match TRBD2. Germline V gene data show CDR1 as SQVTM and CDR2 as ANQGSEA. After removal of 5 bases from V and 2 bases from J, the junction contained 5 bases not matched to a gene. The CDR3 has 14 amino acids. CDR3 in DNA: TGCAGCGTTACCAGCGGGACCAACACCGGGGAGCTGTTTTTT. It yields the protein CSVTSGTNTGELFF.

The chain carries TRBV7-9 and TRBJ1-1; D call uncertain. This CDR3 has 14 amino acids. CDR1 and CDR2 (germline): SEHNR, FQNEAQ (reference sequence). V lost 7 bases to trimming and J lost 5 bases, with 17 bases between them. The CDR3 bases are TGTGCCAGCACCCTCGGAGGAGGGTGGACTGAAGCTTTCTTT. It encodes CASTLGGGWTEAFF.

The rearrangement joins TRBV5-1 to TRBJ2-1, with 8 positions matching TRBD1. The trim removed 0 bases at V and 9 bases at J, leaving 11 bases unmatched. CDR3 length: 16 amino acids. Germline V lookup: CDR1 SGHRS, CDR2 YFSETQ. DNA for the CDR3: TGCGCCAGCAGCTTGGAGGGCAGGGGGCTGCTGAGTGAGCAGTTCTTC. Its translation is CASSLEGRGLLSEQFF.

This chain joins TRBV6-5 and TRBJ2-5; unclear D gene. CDR1 MNHEY and CDR2 SVGAGI come from the germline V gene. Trimming removed 0 bases at V and 2 bases at J, with 7 bases between. CDR3 length equals 14 residues. The CDR3 protein is CASSYSGRQETQYF. CDR3 sequence (DNA): TGTGCCAGCAGTTACTCGGGCAGACAAGAGACCCAGTACTTC.

This rearrangement joins TRBV28 to TRBJ2-1; 8 bases map to TRBD1. Germline V gene lookup returns CDR1 MDHEN and CDR2 SYDVKM. CDR3 length: 17 residues. V shed 4 bases, J shed 5 bases, and the junction held 13 bases outside the gene matches. The CDR3: CASSSGPTGGVDNEQFF. The CDR3 DNA reads TGTGCCAGCAGTTCAGGCCCTACAGGGGGAGTGGACAATGAGCAGTTCTTC.

The chain joins TRBV7-3 to TRBJ1-1; unclear D gene. The CDR3 covers 14 residues. The V end lost 2 bases, the J end lost 1 base, and 8 bases lay between the germline ends. Germline V CDR1 and CDR2: SGHTA, FQGTGA. CDR3 in amino acids: CASSLYAGNTEAFF. In DNA, the CDR3 is TGTGCCAGCAGCTTATACGCGGGGAACACTGAAGCTTTCTTT.

In nucleotides, the CDR3 is TGTGCCAGCAGTTTATCCGACAGGGCTGGAAACACCATATATTTT. It yields the protein CASSLSDRAGNTIYF. The chain uses TRBV27 and TRBJ1-3; 7 nucleotides agree with TRBD1. Germline V CDR1 and CDR2: MNHEY, SMNVEV (reference sequence). CDR3 length: 15 residues. J was trimmed by 2 bases and V by 0 bases; bases with no gene match: 1.

The V gene is TRBV2, the J gene TRBJ2-2; maybe TRBD1 (7 bases). The CDR3 runs to 15 residues. Germline V gives CDR1 SNHLY, CDR2 FYNNEI. Trimming stripped 4 bases from V and 4 bases from J, with 13 bases between. The CDR3 DNA reads TGTGCCAGCAGTGCTGCGGGACAGTCCACCGGGGAGCTGTTTTTT. Residues: CASSAAGQSTGELFF.

V usage is TRBV9 and J usage is TRBJ2-1, with 8 nucleotides matching TRBD1. CDR1 is SGDLS and CDR2 is YYNGEE in the germline V gene. The J segment lost 6 bases and the V segment lost 4 bases, leaving 12 bases of the junction unmatched. The CDR3 contains 16 residues. The CDR3 sequence: CASSTSTGVVLNEQFF. CDR3 DNA sequence: TGTGCCAGCAGCACCTCGACAGGGGTGGTCCTCAATGAGCAGTTCTTC. The variable domain in full, with the rest retrieved from reference TRBV9 and TRBJ2-1, is DSGVTQTPKHLITATGQRVTLRCSPRSGDLSVYWYQQSLDQGLQFLIQYYNGEERAKGNILERFSAQQFPDLHSELNLSSLELGDSALYFCASSTSTGVVLNEQFFGPGTRLTVL.

The V call is TRBV30, the J call TRBJ1-5; 9 bases align to TRBD1. The CDR3 sequence is 15 residues long. V shed 8 bases, J shed 3 bases, and the junction held 11 bases outside the gene matches. Germline loops: CDR1 GTSNPN, CDR2 SVGIG (reference sequence). The CDR3 reads CASKTGTGSNQPQHF. CDR3 nucleotides: TGTGCCAGTAAGACCGGGACAGGGTCCAATCAGCCCCAGCATTTT.

This clone showed up just a few times. The chain has TRBV6-5 and TRBJ2-1, with a tentative D call TRBD1 (6 bases). The CDR3 extends over 15 amino acids. Germline V gene data show CDR1 as MNHEY and CDR2 as SVGAGI. Trimming took 6 bases from V and 2 from J, leaving 14 bases between them. CDR3 nucleotides: TGTGCCAGCAGGAGCGACAGGAGAACCTACAATGAGCAGTTCTTC. Amino acid sequence: CASRSDRRTYNEQFF.

This clone was seen a handful of times. The V call is TRBV5-1, the J call TRBJ1-1; the D is unclear. Germline V gene sequence: CDR1 SGHRS, CDR2 YFSETQ. V lost 6 bases, J lost 4 bases, and 7 bases lay in between. The CDR3 extends over 11 amino acids. The CDR3 spells CASNYGTEAFF. In nucleotides, the CDR3 is TGCGCCAGCAACTATGGCACTGAAGCTTTCTTT.

The rearrangement links TRBV29-1 to TRBJ1-2; D gene uncertain. In germline, CDR1 is SQVTM, CDR2 ANQGSEA. The CDR3 contains 13 residues. Between the trimmed V and J ends, which lost 4 bases and 3 bases, there was a span of 12 bases. The CDR3 protein is CSVGLQRDYGYTF. The CDR3 DNA reads TGCAGCGTTGGGCTCCAGAGGGACTATGGCTACACCTTC.

The V and J genes are TRBV7-2 and TRBJ2-7; 7 nucleotides agree with TRBD1. Germline-derived CDR1 and CDR2 are SGHTA and FQGNSA. J was trimmed by 4 bases and V by 5 bases; bases with no gene match: 2. The CDR3 runs 12 residues. CDR3 bases: TGTGCCAGCAGCCGACAGGGTTACGAGCAGTACTTC. Its protein product is CASSRQGYEQYF. Variable domain in full (rest from reference TRBV7-2 and TRBJ2-7): GAGVSQSPSNKVTEKGKDVELRCDPISGHTALYWYRQSLGQGLEFLIYFQGNSAPDKSGLPSDRFSAERTGGSVSTLTIQRTQQEDSAVYLCASSRQGYEQYFGPGTRLTVT.

In DNA form, the CDR3 reads TGTGCCAGCAGCTTGTTAGTAAGGGCTAGCGGGGGAGAAGGGACCCAGTACTTC. Amino acids: CASSLLVRASGGEGTQYF. V gene TRBV5-6 combines with J gene TRBJ2-5; 10 bases are shared with TRBD2. CDR1 and CDR2 from the germline V gene are SGHDT and YYEEEE. The J segment lost 7 bases and the V segment lost 1 base, leaving 16 bases of the junction unmatched. This CDR3 contains 18 residues. The whole variable domain, remainder taken from reference TRBV5-6 and TRBJ2-5, is DAGVTQSPTHLIKTRGQQVTLRCSPKSGHDTVSWYQQALGQGPQFIFQYYEEEERQRGNFPDRFSGHQFPNYSSELNVNALLLGDSALYLCASSLLVRASGGEGTQYFGPGTRLLVL.

This chain links TRBV5-4 with TRBJ2-7; TRBD1 aligns across 9 bases. Per germline, CDR1 SGHNT and CDR2 YYREEE (reference sequence). CDR3 length equals 15 residues. V gave up 2 bases and J gave up 3 bases; unmatched junction bases: 6. The DNA of the CDR3 is TGTGCCAGCAGCTTACCCGGGACAGGGATCTACGAGCAGTACTTC. Its protein is CASSLPGTGIYEQYF.

As regards this clone: The junction does not match germline at one end; this may be a read error. V gene TRBV7-8 combines with J gene TRBJ1-5; the D is unclear. The V gene's germline CDR1 is SGHVS and CDR2 FQNEAQ. The CDR3 contains 14 residues. CDR3 sequence reads: CASSLISSNQPQHF. As DNA, the CDR3 is TGTGCCAGTAGCTTGATCAGTAGCAATCAGCCCCAGCATTTT.

The chain has TRBV7-9 and TRBJ2-7, with TRBD1 as a possible D gene (5 bases). CDR3 length: 14 amino acids. V was clipped by 3 bases and J by 1 base, with 10 bases between them. Germline-derived CDR1 and CDR2 are SEHNR and FQNEAQ (reference sequence). The DNA of the CDR3 is TGTGCCAGCAGCTTCGTAGGGGATTCCTACGAGCAGTACTTC. As protein: CASSFVGDSYEQYF.

The chain combines TRBV5-6 with TRBJ2-7, with D unclear. The length of the CDR3 is 14 residues. The germline gives CDR1 SGHDT, CDR2 YYEEEE. V was pared by 2 bases and J by 7 bases, with 16 bases between. The chain's CDR3 is CASSFFSSVWEQYF. CDR3 coding DNA: TGTGCCAGCAGCTTCTTCTCTTCGGTGTGGGAGCAGTACTTC.

The rearrangement uses TRBV19 and TRBJ1-4; D is perhaps TRBD1 (5 bases). From germline, CDR1 is LNHDA and CDR2 SQIVND (reference sequence). This CDR3 has 13 amino acids. Trimming left V 6 bases short and J 6 bases short, with 11 bases between. The CDR3 nucleotides read TGTGCCAGTAGAAGACTGACAGATGAAAAACTGTTTTTT. The encoded protein is CASRRLTDEKLFF.

This rearrangement joins TRBV18 to TRBJ1-1; the match to TRBD1 covers 10 bases. The germline V gene has CDR1 KGHSH and CDR2 LQKENI. The junction had 13 bases not matched to a gene; V was cut back by 2 bases and J by 7 bases. The CDR3 is 17 residues long. CDR3 sequence reads: CASSPTDLTGGAYEAFF. CDR3 DNA sequence: TGTGCCAGCTCACCAACCGATCTGACAGGGGGCGCTTATGAAGCTTTCTTT.

This clone was picked up one time. V and J are TRBV5-1 and TRBJ1-4; D remains ambiguous. The V and J ends lost 6 bases and 5 bases respectively, with 11 bases between them. The germline V gene encodes CDR1 SGHRS and CDR2 YFSETQ. This CDR3 is 13 amino acids long. CDR3 sequence: CASKRATNEKLFF. Written as DNA, the CDR3 is TGCGCCAGCAAGAGGGCCACCAATGAAAAACTGTTTTTT. The full variable domain, rest sourced from reference TRBV5-1 and TRBJ1-4, is KAGVTQTPRYLIKTRGQQVTLSCSPISGHRSVSWYQQTPGQGLQFLFEYFSETQRNKGNFPGRFSGRQFSNSRSEMNVSTLELGDSALYLCASKRATNEKLFFGSGTQLSVL.

CDR3 in DNA: TGTGCCAGCAGTTCCCGGGAAGCGGGAGGTTACTACGAGCAGTACTTC. The encoded protein is CASSSREAGGYYEQYF. The chain joins TRBV6-5 to TRBJ2-7; 9 bases map to TRBD2. J lost 3 bases, V lost 4 bases, and 10 bases had no gene match. Germline V lookup: CDR1 MNHEY, CDR2 SVGAGI. This CDR3 has 16 amino acids.

V gene TRBV4-1 combines with J gene TRBJ2-1; perhaps TRBD1 as D (6 bases). CDR1 and CDR2 from the germline V gene are MGHRA and YSYEKL. V shed 1 base and J shed 5 bases, with 12 bases lying between them. This CDR3 has 15 residues. DNA of the CDR3: TGCGCCAGCAGCCAAGGTGCAGGGGATCACAATGAGCAGTTCTTC. Protein sequence: CASSQGAGDHNEQFF.

This clone was picked up one time. The chain combines TRBV5-1 with TRBJ2-3; D may be TRBD2 (5 bases). CDR3 length: 14 amino acids. Germline assignment: CDR1 SGHRS and CDR2 YFSETQ. The ends were cut back, 0 bases at V and 1 base at J, with 6 bases in the middle. CDR3 region: CASSLAGGTDTQYF. CDR3 DNA sequence: TGCGCCAGCAGCTTGGCCGGGGGCACAGATACGCAGTATTTT. Variable domain in full (rest from reference TRBV5-1 and TRBJ2-3): KAGVTQTPRYLIKTRGQQVTLSCSPISGHRSVSWYQQTPGQGLQFLFEYFSETQRNKGNFPGRFSGRQFSNSRSEMNVSTLELGDSALYLCASSLAGGTDTQYFGPGTRLTVL.